These 20 T cell receptor beta chains were all obtained from the same sample, sequenced in a study of cytomegalovirus exposure and HLA in healthy donors. PCR amplification relied on 60 Vbeta primers (plus 13 Jbeta primers). Data came from immunoSEQ multiplex PCR; TCRdb stores just in-frame clones and leaves some out. The data contain approximately 150,000 clones, 65% to 70% of them singletons. Sequences were obtained from PBMCs. The origin of the receptors is a man aged 25-45 years in good health and CMV-seropositive.

The chain uses TRBV5-1 and TRBJ2-7; TRBD1 matches at 8 bases. Per germline, CDR1 SGHRS and CDR2 YFSETQ. Losses at the gene ends were 0 bases for V and 3 bases for J; bases not matched to a gene: 2. The CDR3 totals 14 residues. CDR3 sequence reads: CASSLDGTGYEQYF. The CDR3 region has the DNA TGCGCCAGCAGCTTGGATGGGACAGGCTACGAGCAGTACTTC.

V is TRBV30 and J is TRBJ2-1, with TRBD1 identical over 9 bases. V lost 8 bases, J lost 7 bases, and 9 bases stayed unmatched. This CDR3 comprises 13 residues. Germline CDR1 is GTSNPN and CDR2 is SVGIG (reference sequence). The CDR3 here is CARRTGEGNEQFF. The CDR3 DNA reads as TGTGCCCGCCGGACAGGGGAAGGAAATGAGCAGTTCTTC.

The chain carries TRBV4-1 and TRBJ2-7, with 9 nucleotides matching TRBD2. The CDR3 runs to 15 residues. From germline, CDR1 is MGHRA and CDR2 YSYEKL. The V segment lost 4 bases and the J segment 7 bases; nucleotides outside the gene matches: 11. CDR3 nucleotide sequence: TGCGCCAGCAGCCTCCAAAACGCGGGAGGGAGTGAGCAGTACTTC. Translating gives CASSLQNAGGSEQYF.

The V call is TRBV19, the J call TRBJ1-1, with D possibly TRBD1 on 6 matching bases. Germline assignment: CDR1 LNHDA and CDR2 SQIVND (reference sequence). This CDR3 is 14 amino acids long. Trimming removed 5 bases from V and 5 bases from J, with 15 bases in between. The DNA of the CDR3 is TGTGCCAGTAGTTTCAGACAGGACGGAACTGAAGCTTTCTTT. Translated, it gives CASSFRQDGTEAFF.

The rearrangement joins TRBV25-1 to TRBJ2-3; 7 bases agree with TRBD1. The germline gives CDR1 MGHDK, CDR2 SYGVNS. The V and J ends lost 5 bases and 1 base, in that order; junction bases with no gene match: 3. The CDR3 sequence is 14 residues long. The CDR3 DNA reads as TGTGCCAGCAGTTCAACAGGGGGCACAGATACGCAGTATTTT. It specifies CASSSTGGTDTQYF. Variable domain in full (rest from reference TRBV25-1 and TRBJ2-3): EADIYQTPRYLVIGTGKKITLECSQTMGHDKMYWYQQDPGMELHLIHYSYGVNSTEKGDLSSESTVSRIRTEHFPLTLESARPSHTSQYLCASSSTGGTDTQYFGPGTRLTVL.

This chain connects TRBV12-2 to TRBJ2-7; the listed D gene, TRBD1, was not tested against the DNA. TRBV12-2 is given as a pseudogene. The length of the CDR3 is 14 residues. The CDR3 DNA reads TGTGCAAGGTTCTGGGGACAGAGCTCCTACGAGCAGTACTTC. Translated: CARFWGQSSYEQYF.

This clone has a handful of counts. This chain connects TRBV28 to TRBJ1-2; tentatively, D is TRBD1 (5 bases). CDR1 is MDHEN, CDR2 SYDVKM, per germline. The V end lost 5 bases, the J end lost 8 bases, and 9 bases lay between the germline ends. The CDR3 runs 11 residues. CDR3 amino acids: CASSARGGYTF. The CDR3 nucleotides read TGTGCCAGCAGTGCTAGGGGCGGCTACACCTTC.

The gene calls are TRBV6-1 and TRBJ1-1; 9 nucleotides align to TRBD1. Germline CDR1 reads MNHNS; CDR2 reads SASEGT. CDR3 length equals 16 residues. V was pared by 4 bases and J by 1 base, with 7 bases of the junction left unmatched. DNA of the CDR3: TGTGCCAGCAGTGGGGTGGGGACAGGGTGGAACACTGAAGCTTTCTTT. As protein: CASSGVGTGWNTEAFF.

This clone was counted a single time. This chain uses TRBV19 with TRBJ1-4; tentative D call: TRBD1 (5 bases). The CDR3 is made up of 14 amino acids. Trimming left V 3 bases short and J 8 bases short, with 13 bases between. The germline V gene has CDR1 LNHDA and CDR2 SQIVND (reference sequence). Here the CDR3 DNA reads TGTGCCAGTAGTATGCCAGGGAAGGAGGAAAAACTGTTTTTT. It is translated as CASSMPGKEEKLFF.

The V call is TRBV6-6, the J call TRBJ2-3; D is unresolved. CDR1 MNHNY and CDR2 SVGAGI come from the germline V gene (reference sequence). V lost 6 bases, J lost 0 bases, and 10 bases lay in between. The CDR3 spans 14 residues. The CDR3, as DNA: TGTGCCAGCAGGGCACCAGTTAGCACAGATACGCAGTATTTT. Translating it yields CASRAPVSTDTQYF.

A few counts support this clone. The rearrangement uses TRBV15 and TRBJ2-7, with 8 bases aligning to TRBD2. With 0 bases clipped from V and 3 bases from J, the junction kept 4 bases outside the gene matches. The CDR3 extends over 15 amino acids. Germline V gene sequence: CDR1 LNHNV, CDR2 YYDKDF (reference sequence). In nucleotides, the CDR3 is TGTGCCACCAGCAGAGAGACTAGCGCAGGCTACGAGCAGTACTTC. Translated, it gives CATSRETSAGYEQYF.

The chain joins TRBV6-6 to TRBJ2-1, with 8 bases identical to TRBD1. Trimming cost V 6 bases and J 1 base; bases outside gene matches: 5. Germline CDR1 is MNHNY and CDR2 is SVGAGI (reference sequence). The CDR3 is 15 residues long. This CDR3 reads CASRQDRASYNEQFF. The CDR3 DNA is TGTGCCAGCAGACAGGACAGGGCTTCCTACAATGAGCAGTTCTTC.

This clone came up a few times. The chain joins TRBV10-3 to TRBJ1-3; weak D call: TRBD1 (5 bases). The CDR3 length is 16 residues. The ends were cut back, 3 bases at V and 0 bases at J, with 12 bases in the middle. The germline gives CDR1 ENHRY, CDR2 SYGVKD. This chain's CDR3 is CAISDLGGNSGNTIYF. CDR3 sequence (DNA): TGTGCCATCAGTGATCTCGGGGGTAACTCTGGAAACACCATATATTTT.

The rearrangement joins TRBV29-1 to TRBJ2-2; 11 positions agree with TRBD2. This CDR3 spans 15 amino acids. Germline loops: CDR1 SQVTM, CDR2 ANQGSEA. Germline trimming cut 6 bases from V and 5 bases from J; bases unmatched to any gene: 8. CDR3 sequence: CSVSPSGRPTGELFF. The CDR3 coding sequence is TGCAGCGTGTCCCCTAGCGGGAGGCCTACCGGGGAGCTGTTTTTT.

The V and J genes are TRBV6-1 and TRBJ2-2; 9 bases agree with TRBD1. V was pared by 8 bases and J by 9 bases, with 7 bases of the junction left unmatched. Per the germline V gene, CDR1 is MNHNS and CDR2 is SASEGT. The CDR3 runs 13 residues. CDR3 in DNA: TGTGCCAGCCGCCAACAGGGGGCTAGGGAGCTGTTTTTT. It specifies CASRQQGARELFF.

CDR3 in amino acids: CASSRQGRELFF. The DNA for the CDR3 is TGTGCCAGCAGCCGACAGGGACGAGAACTGTTTTTT. The chain links TRBV6-5 to TRBJ1-4, with 7 bases lining up with TRBD1. The V and J ends lost 6 bases and 12 bases, in that order; junction bases with no gene match: 7. From germline, CDR1 is MNHEY and CDR2 SVGAGI. The CDR3 consists of 12 residues.

This clone has more than one count but fewer than ten. The V call is TRBV19, the J call TRBJ2-7, with D maybe TRBD1 (6 bases). This CDR3 contains 14 residues. From germline, CDR1 is LNHDA and CDR2 SQIVND (reference sequence). Trimming removed 5 bases at V and 2 bases at J, with 13 bases between. The CDR3 region is CASSSQGDAYEQYF. The CDR3 DNA is TGTGCCAGTAGTTCACAGGGCGATGCCTACGAGCAGTACTTC.

The DNA for the CDR3 is TGTGCCAGCATCTCACACACCTTCCTTGAAGCTTTCTTT. It codes for CASISHTFLEAFF. The chain is built from TRBV6-6 and TRBJ1-1; no definite D call. The length of the CDR3 is 13 residues. Germline CDR1 is MNHNY and CDR2 is SVGAGI (reference sequence). Trimming cost V 7 bases and J 7 bases, with 16 bases left between them.

The rearrangement uses TRBV7-9 and TRBJ1-2, with TRBD1 matching over 7 bases. Germline-derived CDR1 and CDR2 are SEHNR and FQNEAQ (reference sequence). V trimming: 1 base; J trimming: 2 bases; junction bases outside the gene matches: 13. The CDR3 has 18 amino acids. This CDR3 reads CASSLDPSRQGRNYGYTF. The CDR3 nucleotides are TGTGCCAGCAGCTTAGATCCCTCTCGACAGGGTAGGAACTATGGCTACACCTTC.

The chain has TRBV20-1 and TRBJ1-2; D is undetermined. The ends were cut back, 4 bases at V and 7 bases at J, with 4 bases in the middle. The germline V gene has CDR1 DFQATT and CDR2 SNEGSKA (reference sequence). This CDR3 is built from 9 residues. This CDR3 reads CSAKLGYTF. The DNA for the CDR3 is TGCAGTGCTAAGCTTGGCTACACCTTC.